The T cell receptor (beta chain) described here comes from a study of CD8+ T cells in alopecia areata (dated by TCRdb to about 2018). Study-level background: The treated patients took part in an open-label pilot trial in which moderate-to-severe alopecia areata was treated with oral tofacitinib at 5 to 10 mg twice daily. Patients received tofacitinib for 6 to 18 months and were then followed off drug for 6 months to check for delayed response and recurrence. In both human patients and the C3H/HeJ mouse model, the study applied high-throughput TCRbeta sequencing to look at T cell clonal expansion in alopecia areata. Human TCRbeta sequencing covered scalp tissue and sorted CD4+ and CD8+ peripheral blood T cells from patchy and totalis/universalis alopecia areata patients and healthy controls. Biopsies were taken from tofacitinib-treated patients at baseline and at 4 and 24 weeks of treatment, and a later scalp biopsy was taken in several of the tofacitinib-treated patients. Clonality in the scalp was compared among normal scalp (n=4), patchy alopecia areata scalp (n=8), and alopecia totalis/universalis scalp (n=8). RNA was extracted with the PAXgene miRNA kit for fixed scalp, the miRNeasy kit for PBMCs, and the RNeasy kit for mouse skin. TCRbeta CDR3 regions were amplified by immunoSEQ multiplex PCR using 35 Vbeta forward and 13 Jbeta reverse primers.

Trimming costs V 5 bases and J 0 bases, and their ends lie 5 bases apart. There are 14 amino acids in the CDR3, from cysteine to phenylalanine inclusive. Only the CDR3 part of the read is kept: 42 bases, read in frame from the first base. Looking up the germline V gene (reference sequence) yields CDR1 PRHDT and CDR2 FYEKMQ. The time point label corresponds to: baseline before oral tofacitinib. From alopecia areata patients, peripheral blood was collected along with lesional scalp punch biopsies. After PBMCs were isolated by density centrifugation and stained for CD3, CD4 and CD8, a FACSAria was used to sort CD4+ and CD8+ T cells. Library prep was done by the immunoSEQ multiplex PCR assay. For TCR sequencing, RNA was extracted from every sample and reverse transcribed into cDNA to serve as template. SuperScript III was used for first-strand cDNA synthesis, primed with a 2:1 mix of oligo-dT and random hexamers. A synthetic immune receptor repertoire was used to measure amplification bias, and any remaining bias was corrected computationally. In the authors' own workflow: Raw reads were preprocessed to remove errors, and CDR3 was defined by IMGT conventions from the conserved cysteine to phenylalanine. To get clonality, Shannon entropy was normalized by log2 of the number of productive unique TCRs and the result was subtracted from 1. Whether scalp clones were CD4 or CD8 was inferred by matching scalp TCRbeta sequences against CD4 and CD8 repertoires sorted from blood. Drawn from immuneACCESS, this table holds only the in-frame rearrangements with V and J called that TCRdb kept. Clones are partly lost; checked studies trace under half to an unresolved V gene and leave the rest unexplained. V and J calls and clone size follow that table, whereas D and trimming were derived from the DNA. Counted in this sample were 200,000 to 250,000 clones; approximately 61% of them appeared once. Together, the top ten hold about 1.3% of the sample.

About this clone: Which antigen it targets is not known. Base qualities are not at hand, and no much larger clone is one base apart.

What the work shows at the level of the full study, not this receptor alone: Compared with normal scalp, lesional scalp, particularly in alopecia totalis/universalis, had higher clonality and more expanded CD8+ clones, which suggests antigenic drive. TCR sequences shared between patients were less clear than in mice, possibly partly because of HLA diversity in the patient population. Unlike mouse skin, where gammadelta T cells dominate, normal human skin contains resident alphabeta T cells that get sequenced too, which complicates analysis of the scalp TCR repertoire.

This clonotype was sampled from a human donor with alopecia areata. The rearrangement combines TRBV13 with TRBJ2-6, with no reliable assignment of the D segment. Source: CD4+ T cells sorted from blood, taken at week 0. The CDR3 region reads CASSTYSGANVLTF. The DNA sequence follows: TGTGCCAGCAGCACTTACTCTGGGGCCAACGTCCTGACTTTC.